The T cell receptor (beta chain) under discussion was sequenced for a study of cytomegalovirus exposure and HLA in healthy donors. Study observations and caveats: The tendency of first-cohort TCR clusters to co-occur in the roughly 120 validation repertoires was identified by a subsequent analysis. Most TCR sequences were seen very rarely across donors, but some public TCRs occurred in many. According to the study, 160 or so TCR beta chains were cytomegalovirus-associated. Confirmation in vitro established that a few CMV-associated chains were specific for CMV antigens.

Regarding this clone: Its cognate antigen is unknown.

The CDR3 runs to 15 residues. Trimming took 5 bases from V and 4 from J, leaving 18 bases between them. CDR1 is MNHEY, CDR2 SMNVEV, per germline (reference sequence). Assay: immunoSEQ multiplex PCR; the TCRdb copy retains only in-frame clones and omits some. The data contain fewer than 200,000 clones, around 86% of them singletons. This clonotype was obtained from a man in his thirties or forties in good health and CMV-seropositive. Material: PBMCs. The rearrangement joins TRBV27 to TRBJ2-7; a possible D gene is TRBD2 (6 bases). DNA for the CDR3: TGTGCCAGCAGTCCGGAGTGGGGGGTCCCGTACGAGCAGTACTTC. Protein: CASSPEWGVPYEQYF.